What follows describes a single T cell receptor (beta chain). These data originate in a study of T cells expressing NK-cell markers. The germline V gene encodes CDR1 SGHAT and CDR2 FQNNGV. This CDR3 contains 17 residues. Reprocessing the 5' RACE reads, TCRdb reports a single entry for every CDR3 protein and omits DNA. Recorded here are some 340,000 distinct CDR3 sequences; the top ten clones represent roughly 5.2%. Sequenced input: blood T cells: a sorted CD56 or NKG2C T cell subset, CD4+ or CD8+ T cells, or bulk PBMC T cells (not recorded which). V gene TRBV11-2 combines with J gene TRBJ1-6; TCRdb gives TRBD1 as the D gene, but with no DNA this cannot be confirmed. This receptor was identified in a man aged 18-69 years in good health. This CDR3 reads CASSPPARRGINSPLHF.